This T cell receptor beta chain was documented in a study of T cell responses to AZD1222 COVID-19 vaccine. Data came from immunoSEQ multiplex PCR; TCRdb stores just in-frame clones and leaves some out. The top ten clones hold under 2% of a sample with about 55,000 clones, about 90% of them seen once. Looked up from germline, CDR1 is SGHNT and CDR2 is YYREEE (reference sequence). The ends were cut back, 0 bases at V and 6 bases at J, with 16 bases in the middle. The CDR3 loop spans 16 amino acids. Sequencing was performed on peripheral blood, taken on day 0 of AZD1222 vaccination. The sequence derives from an adult in good health. The chain recombines TRBV5-4 with TRBJ2-1; no definite D call. CDR3 coding DNA: TGTGCCAGCAGCTTGGACTCGTCTAGTAGAGGCAATGAGCAGTTCTTC. Protein: CASSLDSSSRGNEQFF.